This T cell receptor (beta chain) was identified during a study of T cells after yellow fever vaccination. Study observations and caveats: Compared with primary, the secondary response was weaker and peaked at day 5, not 15.

Per the germline V gene, CDR1 is DFQATT and CDR2 is SNEGSKA (reference sequence). Trimming took 3 bases from V and 1 from J, leaving 6 bases between them. CDR3 size: 13 residues. TCRdb re-analysed the 5' RACE reads in MiXCR, keeping a single row per CDR3 protein. Of hundreds of thousands of distinct CDR3 sequences listed, roughly 12% are singletons. This clonotype was observed a few times. Its matching antigen is unknown. V gene TRBV20-1 combines with J gene TRBJ1-4; D is uncertain. The sequenced sample was PBMCs, obtained on the day of the yellow fever booster vaccination. This clonotype was obtained from a man under 40 who received the YFV17D yellow fever vaccine. CDR3 sequence (DNA): TGCAGTGCTAGGGGAATAACTAATGAAAAACTGTTTTTT. It translates to CSARGITNEKLFF.